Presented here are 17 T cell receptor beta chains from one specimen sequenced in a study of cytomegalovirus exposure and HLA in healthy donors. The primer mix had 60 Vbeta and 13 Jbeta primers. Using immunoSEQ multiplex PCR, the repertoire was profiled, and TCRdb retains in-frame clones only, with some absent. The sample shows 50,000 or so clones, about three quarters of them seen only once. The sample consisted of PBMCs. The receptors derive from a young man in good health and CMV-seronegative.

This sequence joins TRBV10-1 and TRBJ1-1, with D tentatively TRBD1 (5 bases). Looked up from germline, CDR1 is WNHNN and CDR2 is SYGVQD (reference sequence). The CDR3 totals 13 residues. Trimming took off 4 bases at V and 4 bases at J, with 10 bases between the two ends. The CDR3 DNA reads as TGCGCCAGCAGTGTACAGGCCGGCACTGAAGCTTTCTTT. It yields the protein CASSVQAGTEAFF.

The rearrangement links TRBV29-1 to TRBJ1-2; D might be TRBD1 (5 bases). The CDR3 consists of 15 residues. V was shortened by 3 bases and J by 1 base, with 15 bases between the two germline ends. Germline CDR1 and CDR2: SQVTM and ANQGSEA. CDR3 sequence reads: CSVDRRADYNYGYTF. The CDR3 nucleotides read TGCAGCGTTGATCGCAGGGCAGATTATAACTATGGCTACACCTTC.

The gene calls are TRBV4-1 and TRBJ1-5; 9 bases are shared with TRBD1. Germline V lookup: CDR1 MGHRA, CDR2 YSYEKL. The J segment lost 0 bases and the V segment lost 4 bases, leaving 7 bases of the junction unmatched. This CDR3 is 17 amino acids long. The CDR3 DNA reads TGCGCCAGCAGCCGGGACAGGGAAAGGTATAGCAATCAGCCCCAGCATTTT. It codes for CASSRDRERYSNQPQHF.

In DNA, the CDR3 is TGCGCCAGCAGCTTGCTAATCACAGATACGCAGTATTTT. It translates to CASSLLITDTQYF. This chain connects TRBV5-1 to TRBJ2-3; D unresolved. Germline V lookup: CDR1 SGHRS, CDR2 YFSETQ. The V end was cut by 1 base, the J end by 2 bases, with 5 bases between. The CDR3 sequence is 13 residues long.

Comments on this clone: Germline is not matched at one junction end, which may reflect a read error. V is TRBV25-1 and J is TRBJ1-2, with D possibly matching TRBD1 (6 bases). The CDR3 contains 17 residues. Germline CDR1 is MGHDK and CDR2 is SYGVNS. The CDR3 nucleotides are TGTGCCAGCCGTGAATCTGGTTTGGGGGCCCTCCTCTATGGCTACACCTTC. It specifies CASRESGLGALLYGYTF.

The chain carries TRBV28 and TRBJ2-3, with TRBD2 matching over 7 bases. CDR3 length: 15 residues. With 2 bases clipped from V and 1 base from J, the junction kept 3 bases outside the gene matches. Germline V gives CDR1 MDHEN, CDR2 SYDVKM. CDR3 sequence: CASSLAGDRTDTQYF. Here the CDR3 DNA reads TGTGCCAGCAGTTTAGCGGGAGACCGCACAGATACGCAGTATTTT.

CDR3 sequence: CASSQEADYNEQFF. As DNA, the CDR3 is TGCGCCAGCAGCCAAGAGGCAGATTACAATGAGCAGTTCTTC. The genes are TRBV4-3 and TRBJ2-1; no definite D call. This CDR3 has 14 amino acids. Germline CDR1 LGHNA, CDR2 YSLEER. Deletions cut 0 bases from V and 4 bases from J, with 7 bases between.

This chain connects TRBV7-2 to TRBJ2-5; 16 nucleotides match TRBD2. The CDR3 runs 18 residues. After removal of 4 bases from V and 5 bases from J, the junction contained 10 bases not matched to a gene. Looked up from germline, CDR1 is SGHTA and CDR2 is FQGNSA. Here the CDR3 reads CASSYGTSGRGLGETQYF. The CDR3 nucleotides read TGTGCCAGCAGCTACGGGACTAGCGGGAGGGGCTTAGGGGAGACCCAGTACTTC.

The CDR3: CATTGMNTGELFF. The CDR3 DNA is TGTGCCACCACAGGGATGAACACCGGGGAGCTGTTTTTT. The chain employs TRBV15 and TRBJ2-2, with TRBD1 as a possible D gene (5 bases). With 7 bases removed from V and 1 base from J, the gap between germline ends came to 7 bases. CDR3 length equals 13 residues. Germline V lookup: CDR1 LNHNV, CDR2 YYDKDF (reference sequence).

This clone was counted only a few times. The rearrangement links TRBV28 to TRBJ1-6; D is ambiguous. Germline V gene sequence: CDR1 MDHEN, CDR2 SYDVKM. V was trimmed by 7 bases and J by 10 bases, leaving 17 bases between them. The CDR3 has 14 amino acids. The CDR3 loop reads CASITGGSRSPLHF. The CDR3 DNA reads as TGTGCCAGCATCACTGGAGGGTCACGGTCACCCCTCCACTTT.

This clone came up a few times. CDR3 nucleotides: TGTGCCAGCAGTGAAGGGGGGGGGCAGCCCCAGCATTTT. This encodes CASSEGGGQPQHF. The chain has TRBV6-1 and TRBJ1-5, with D possibly being TRBD1 (5 bases). The CDR3 contains 13 residues. Trimming stripped 1 base from V and 7 bases from J, with 8 bases between. From germline, CDR1 is MNHNS and CDR2 SASEGT.

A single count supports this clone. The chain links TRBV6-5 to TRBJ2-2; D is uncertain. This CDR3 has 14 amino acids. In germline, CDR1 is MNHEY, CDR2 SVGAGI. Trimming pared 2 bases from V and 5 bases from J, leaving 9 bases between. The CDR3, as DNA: TGTGCCAGCAGTTACGGGTCAGGTACCGGGGAGCTGTTTTTT. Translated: CASSYGSGTGELFF.

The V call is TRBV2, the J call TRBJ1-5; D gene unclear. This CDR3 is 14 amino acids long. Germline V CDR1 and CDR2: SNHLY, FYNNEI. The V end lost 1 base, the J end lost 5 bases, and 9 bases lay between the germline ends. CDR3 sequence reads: CASSEVSRYQPQHF. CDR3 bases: TGTGCCAGCAGTGAAGTCAGCAGGTATCAGCCCCAGCATTTT.

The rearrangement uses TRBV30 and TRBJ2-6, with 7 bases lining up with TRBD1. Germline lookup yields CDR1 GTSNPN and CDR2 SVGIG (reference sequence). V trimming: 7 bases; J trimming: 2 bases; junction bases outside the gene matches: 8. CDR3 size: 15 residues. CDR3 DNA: TGTGCCTCGGACACCGACAGGGCTGGGGCCAACGTCCTGACTTTC. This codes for CASDTDRAGANVLTF.

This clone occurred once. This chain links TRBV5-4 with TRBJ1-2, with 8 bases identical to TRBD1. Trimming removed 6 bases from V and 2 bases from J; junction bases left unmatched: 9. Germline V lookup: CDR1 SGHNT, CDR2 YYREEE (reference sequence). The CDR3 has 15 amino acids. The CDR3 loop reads CASTRPGQENYGYTF. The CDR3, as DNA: TGTGCCAGCACCAGACCGGGACAGGAGAACTATGGCTACACCTTC.

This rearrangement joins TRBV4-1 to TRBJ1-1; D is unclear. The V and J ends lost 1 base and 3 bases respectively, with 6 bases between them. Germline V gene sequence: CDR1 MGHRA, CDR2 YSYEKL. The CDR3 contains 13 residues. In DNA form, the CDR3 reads TGCGCCAGCAGCCAAGGCCAGTACACTGAAGCTTTCTTT. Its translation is CASSQGQYTEAFF.

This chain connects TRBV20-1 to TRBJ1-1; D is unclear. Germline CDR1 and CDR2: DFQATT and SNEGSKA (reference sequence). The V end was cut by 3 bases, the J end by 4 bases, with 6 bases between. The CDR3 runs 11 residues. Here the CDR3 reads CSARWPTEAFF. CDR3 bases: TGCAGTGCTAGGTGGCCCACTGAAGCTTTCTTT.